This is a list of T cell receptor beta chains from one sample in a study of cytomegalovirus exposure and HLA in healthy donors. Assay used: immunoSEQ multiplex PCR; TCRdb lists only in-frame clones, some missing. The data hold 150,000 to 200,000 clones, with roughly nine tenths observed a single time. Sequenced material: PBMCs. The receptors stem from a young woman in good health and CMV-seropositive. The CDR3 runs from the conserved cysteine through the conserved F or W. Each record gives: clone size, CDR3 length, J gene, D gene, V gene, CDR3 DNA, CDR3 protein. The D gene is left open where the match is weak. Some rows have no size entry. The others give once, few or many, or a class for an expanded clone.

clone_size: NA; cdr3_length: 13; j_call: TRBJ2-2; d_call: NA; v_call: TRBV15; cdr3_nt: TGTGCCACCAGCAGAGATCGGGCAGGGTTGATGTTTTTT; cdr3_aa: CATSRDRAGLMFF
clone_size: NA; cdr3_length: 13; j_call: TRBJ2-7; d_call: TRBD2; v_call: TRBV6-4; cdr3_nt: TGTGCCAGCAGTGTAGAAGCGGGAGGTGAGCAGTACTTC; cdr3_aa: CASSVEAGGEQYF
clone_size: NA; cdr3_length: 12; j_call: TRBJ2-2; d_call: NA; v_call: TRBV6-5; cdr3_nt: TGTGCCAGCAGTTACTCGAGAGGGGAGCTGTTTTTT; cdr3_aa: CASSYSRGELFF
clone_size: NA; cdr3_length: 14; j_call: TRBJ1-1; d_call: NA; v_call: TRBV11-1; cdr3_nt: TGTGCCAGCAGCTTATTCGGGTCGGGGACTGAAGCTTTCTTT; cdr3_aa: CASSLFGSGTEAFF
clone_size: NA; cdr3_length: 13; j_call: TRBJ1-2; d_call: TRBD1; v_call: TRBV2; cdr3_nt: TGTGCCAGCAGTGGGACAGGACAGTATGGCTACACCTTC; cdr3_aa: CASSGTGQYGYTF
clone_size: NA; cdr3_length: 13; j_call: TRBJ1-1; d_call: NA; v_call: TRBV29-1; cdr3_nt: TGCAGCGAATCACCCGGGATGAACACTGAAGCTTTCTTT; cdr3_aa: CSESPGMNTEAFF
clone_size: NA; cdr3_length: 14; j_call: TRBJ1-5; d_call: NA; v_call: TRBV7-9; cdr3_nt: TGTGCCAGCAGCTTTTCAGGGAACAATCAGCCCCAGCATTTT; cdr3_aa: CASSFSGNNQPQHF
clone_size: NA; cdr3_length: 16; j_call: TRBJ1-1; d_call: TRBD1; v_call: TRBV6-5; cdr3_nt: TGTGCCAGCAGTTACTCGACCGGGACAGGGTACACTGAAGCTTTCTTT; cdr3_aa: CASSYSTGTGYTEAFF
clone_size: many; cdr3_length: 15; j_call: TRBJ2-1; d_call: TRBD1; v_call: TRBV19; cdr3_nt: TGTGCCAGTAGTATACCGGGACAGCGATACAATGAGCAGTTCTTC; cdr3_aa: CASSIPGQRYNEQFF
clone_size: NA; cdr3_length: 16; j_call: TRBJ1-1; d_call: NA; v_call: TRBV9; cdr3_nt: TGTGCCAGCAGCGTAGCCCCGACAGGCTCCTTTGCTGAAGCTTTCTTT; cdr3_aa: CASSVAPTGSFAEAFF
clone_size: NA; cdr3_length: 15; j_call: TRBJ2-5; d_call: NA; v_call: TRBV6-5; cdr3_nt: TGTGCCAGCAGTTCAACGGGAGCCCTCCAAGAGACCCAGTACTTC; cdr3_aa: CASSSTGALQETQYF
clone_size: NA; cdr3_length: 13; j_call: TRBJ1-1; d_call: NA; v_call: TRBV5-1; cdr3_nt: TGCGCCAGCAGCTTGGGAATCGGTACTGAAGCTTTCTTT; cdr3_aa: CASSLGIGTEAFF
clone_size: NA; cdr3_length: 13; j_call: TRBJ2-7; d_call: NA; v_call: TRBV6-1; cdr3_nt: TGTGCCAGCAGTGATGAAGCGGGCTACGAGCAGTACTTC; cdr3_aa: CASSDEAGYEQYF
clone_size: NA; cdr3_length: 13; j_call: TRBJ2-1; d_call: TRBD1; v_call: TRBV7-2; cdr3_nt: TGTGCCAGCAGCTCGACGGACAGGGGTCGGCAGTTCTTC; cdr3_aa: CASSSTDRGRQFF
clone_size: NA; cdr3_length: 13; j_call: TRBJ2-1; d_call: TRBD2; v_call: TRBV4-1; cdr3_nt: TGCGCCAGCAGCCAAGATGGGCTAGCGGGGCAGTTCTTC; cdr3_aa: CASSQDGLAGQFF
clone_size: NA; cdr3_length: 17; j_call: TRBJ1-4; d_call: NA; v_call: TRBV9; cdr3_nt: TGTGCCAGCAGCCCCGGGCGAGACGGGACTGATCGTGAAAAACTGTTTTTT; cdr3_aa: CASSPGRDGTDREKLFF
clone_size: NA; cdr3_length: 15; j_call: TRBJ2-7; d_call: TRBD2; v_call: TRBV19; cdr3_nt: TGTGCCAGTAGCCCGACCGGACTAGCCGGATACGAGCAGTACTTC; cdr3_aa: CASSPTGLAGYEQYF
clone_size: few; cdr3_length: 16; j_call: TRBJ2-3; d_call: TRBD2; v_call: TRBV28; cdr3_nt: TGTGCCAGCAGTTTTGATAGCGGGAGGACGCCAGATACGCAGTATTTT; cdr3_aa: CASSFDSGRTPDTQYF
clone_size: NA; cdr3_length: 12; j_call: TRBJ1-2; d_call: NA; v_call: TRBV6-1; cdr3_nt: TGTGCCAGCAGGACAGGATTCTATGGCTACACCTTC; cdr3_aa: CASRTGFYGYTF
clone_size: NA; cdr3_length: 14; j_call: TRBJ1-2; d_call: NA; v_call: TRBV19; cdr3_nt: TGTGCCAGTCACTCCCTGGACTGGAACTATGGCTACACCTTC; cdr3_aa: CASHSLDWNYGYTF
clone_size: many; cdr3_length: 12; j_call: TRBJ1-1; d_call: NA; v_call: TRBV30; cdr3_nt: TGTGCCTGGATAAGGCGGTCCAACGAAGCTTTCTTT; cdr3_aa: CAWIRRSNEAFF
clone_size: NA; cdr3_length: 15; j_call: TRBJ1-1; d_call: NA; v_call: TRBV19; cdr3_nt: TGTGCCAGTAGTTCGATACAGTTAATGAACACTGAAGCTTTCTTT; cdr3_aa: CASSSIQLMNTEAFF
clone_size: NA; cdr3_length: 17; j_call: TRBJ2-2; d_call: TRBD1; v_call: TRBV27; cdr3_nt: TGTGCCAGCAGAACGAATTTCCGGGACAGGGGCACCGGGGAGCTGTTTTTT; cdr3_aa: CASRTNFRDRGTGELFF
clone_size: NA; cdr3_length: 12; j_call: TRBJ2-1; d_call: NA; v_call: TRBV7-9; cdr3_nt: TGTGCCAGCAGCCTATCCCGTGCTGAGCAGTTCTTC; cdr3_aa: CASSLSRAEQFF
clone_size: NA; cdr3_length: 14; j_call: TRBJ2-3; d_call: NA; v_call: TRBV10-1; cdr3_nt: TGCGCCAGCAGTGGAGGGCAGGTGGACGATACGCAGTATTTT; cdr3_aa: CASSGGQVDDTQYF
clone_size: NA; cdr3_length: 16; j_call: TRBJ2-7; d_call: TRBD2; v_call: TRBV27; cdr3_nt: TGTGCCAGCAGTCCGGGACTAGCGGGAGCCGCCTACGAGCAGTACTTC; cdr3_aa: CASSPGLAGAAYEQYF
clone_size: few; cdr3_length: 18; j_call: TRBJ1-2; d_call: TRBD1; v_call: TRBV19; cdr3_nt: TGTGCCAGTAGTACGCACCGGGACCAGGGACAGACTAACTATGGCTACACCTTC; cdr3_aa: CASSTHRDQGQTNYGYTF
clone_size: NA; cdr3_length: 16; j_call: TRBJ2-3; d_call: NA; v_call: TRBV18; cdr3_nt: TGTGCCAGCTCACCAAATCTCGGCGGGAGCACAGATACGCAGTATTTT; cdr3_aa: CASSPNLGGSTDTQYF
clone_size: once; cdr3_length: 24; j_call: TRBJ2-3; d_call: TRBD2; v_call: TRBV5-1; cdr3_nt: TGCGCCAGCAGCTTTTTCCGGGACAGAACACCCTTACTAACTAGCGGGAATAGCACAGATACGCAGTATTTT; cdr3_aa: CASSFFRDRTPLLTSGNSTDTQYF